The next 19 T cell receptor beta chains were all read from a single sample in a study of T cell responses to AZD1222 COVID-19 vaccine (TCRdb year 2021). Receptors were amplified or captured by the immunoSEQ multiplex PCR assay. Imported from immuneACCESS, the table was reduced by TCRdb to in-frame sequences with V and J called. These copies leave out some clones; in studies compared against another copy, an unresolved V gene accounts for under half, and the cause of the remainder is not known. The sample table lists about 140,000 clones, roughly 92% of them with a count of one. In total, the top ten clones hold about 3.7% of the sample. What this sample's time point label stands for: about 28 days (+/-7) after the second vaccine dose. The starting material was peripheral blood, obtained 28 days after the second AZD1222 dose. These receptors were obtained from an adult who received the AZD1222 COVID-19 vaccine.

This sequence joins TRBV7-2 and TRBJ1-2; no clear D gene. CDR3 length: 12 residues. Trimming cost V 5 bases and J 4 bases, with 8 bases left between them. Germline CDR1 SGHTA, CDR2 FQGNSA. CDR3 sequence (DNA): TGTGCCAGCAGCCTATCTTCCTATGGCTACACCTTC. Protein sequence: CASSLSSYGYTF. The complete variable domain, with remaining parts taken from reference TRBV7-2 and TRBJ1-2, reads GAGVSQSPSNKVTEKGKDVELRCDPISGHTALYWYRQSLGQGLEFLIYFQGNSAPDKSGLPSDRFSAERTGGSVSTLTIQRTQQEDSAVYLCASSLSSYGYTFGSGTRLTVV.

V usage is TRBV3-1 (or the pseudogene TRBV3-2) and J usage is TRBJ1-3; D remains unclear. With 6 bases removed from V and 4 bases from J, the gap between germline ends came to 7 bases. Germline CDR1 LGHDT, CDR2 YNNKEL (reference sequence). The CDR3 is 12 amino acids. The CDR3 loop is CASSPPGNTIYF. The CDR3 DNA is TGTGCCAGCAGTCCTCCAGGAAACACCATATATTTT.

The rearrangement links TRBV6-1 to TRBJ1-1, with 8 bases lining up with TRBD1. The V segment lost 2 bases and the J segment 4 bases; nucleotides outside the gene matches: 6. In germline, CDR1 is MNHNS, CDR2 SASEGT. The CDR3 length is 15 residues. The CDR3 region has the DNA TGTGCCAGCAGTGAATGGACAGGGTCGAGCACTGAAGCTTTCTTT. Residues: CASSEWTGSSTEAFF.

The rearrangement joins TRBV5-1 to TRBJ1-2; TRBD1 might be the D (6 bases). The CDR3 consists of 13 residues. Germline V gene sequence: CDR1 SGHRS, CDR2 YFSETQ. V lost 0 bases to trimming and J lost 6 bases, with 9 bases between them. The CDR3 DNA is TGCGCCAGCAGCTTGGAACAGGGAGATGGCTACACCTTC. Translation gives CASSLEQGDGYTF.

The V call is TRBV19, the J call TRBJ1-5, with D maybe TRBD1 (5 bases). Germline CDR1 reads LNHDA; CDR2 reads SQIVND (reference sequence). Trimming removed 7 bases from V and 6 bases from J, with 16 bases in between. The CDR3 has 14 residues. As DNA, the CDR3 is TGTGCCAGTACCTCATATCAGGGATTTCAGCCCCAGCATTTT. Protein product: CASTSYQGFQPQHF. Full variable domain (rest looked up from reference TRBV19 and TRBJ1-5): DGGITQSPKYLFRKEGQNVTLSCEQNLNHDAMYWYRQDPGQGLRLIYYSQIVNDFQKGDIAEGYSVSREKKESFPLTVTSAQKNPTAFYLCASTSYQGFQPQHFGDGTRLSIL.

The rearrangement links TRBV5-1 to TRBJ1-4; 9 nucleotides match TRBD1. V dropped 4 bases and J dropped 6; count of bases not matched to a gene: 4. Germline CDR1 SGHRS, CDR2 YFSETQ. This CDR3 region has 14 residues. DNA for the CDR3: TGCGCCAGCAGCGGGGGACAGGGTCATGAAAAACTGTTTTTT. Its protein is CASSGGQGHEKLFF.

Concerning this clone itself: Relative to the germline gene, one junction end is altered; a read error may explain this. This chain connects TRBV3-1 (or the pseudogene TRBV3-2) to TRBJ1-1; unclear D gene. CDR1 is LGHDT, CDR2 YNNKEL, per germline (reference sequence). CDR3 size: 12 residues. This CDR3 is CASSQRDREWIF. The CDR3 coding sequence is TGTGCCAGCAGCCAAAGGGATAGGGAGTGGATCTTT.

The genes are TRBV5-1 and TRBJ1-5, with a tentative D call TRBD1 (5 bases). The germline V gene has CDR1 SGHRS and CDR2 YFSETQ. The CDR3 loop spans 15 amino acids. V dropped 3 bases and J dropped 0 bases, with 10 bases sitting between them. DNA of the CDR3: TGCGCCAGCAGCTCGGGGGGAAATAGCAATCAGCCCCAGCATTTT. This sequence encodes CASSSGGNSNQPQHF.

The chain combines TRBV5-8 with TRBJ1-3; D is ambiguous. This CDR3 is built from 15 residues. Trimming removed 0 bases at V and 0 bases at J, with 7 bases between. CDR1 is SGHTS, CDR2 YDEGEE, per germline. CDR3 region: CASSLVPLSGNTIYF. The CDR3 DNA sequence: TGTGCCAGCAGCTTGGTCCCTCTCTCTGGAAACACCATATATTTT.

V usage is TRBV5-6 and J usage is TRBJ1-5, with 8 bases fitting TRBD1. Germline V CDR1 and CDR2: SGHDT, YYEEEE. The junction had 12 bases not matched to a gene; V was cut back by 4 bases and J by 9 bases. The CDR3 loop spans 15 amino acids. CDR3 bases: TGTGCCAGCAGCGCCAAAGTACAGGGGGATGGGCCCCAGCATTTT. It translates to CASSAKVQGDGPQHF.

The chain employs TRBV28 and TRBJ1-2; D may be TRBD1 (5 bases). Germline CDR1 is MDHEN and CDR2 is SYDVKM. The CDR3 runs 12 residues. The DNA of the CDR3 is TGTGCTGTTAGCGGCAGGGACTATGGCTACACCTTC. Translation gives CAVSGRDYGYTF.

This rearrangement joins TRBV5-1 to TRBJ1-4; TRBD1 matches 9 bases. V lost 0 bases, J lost 6 bases, and 6 bases stayed unmatched. Germline V CDR1 and CDR2: SGHRS, YFSETQ. The CDR3 has 16 residues. CDR3 in DNA: TGCGCCAGCAGCTTGGACAGGGGGCCTCCTCATGAAAAACTGTTTTTT. Amino acid sequence: CASSLDRGPPHEKLFF.

This chain links TRBV20-1 with TRBJ2-2; 11 bases agree with TRBD1. V lost 3 bases, J lost 4 bases, and 1 base stayed unmatched. The V gene's germline CDR1 is DFQATT and CDR2 SNEGSKA (reference sequence). This CDR3 region has 14 residues. The CDR3 reads CSASGTGGTGELFF. The CDR3 nucleotides read TGCAGTGCTAGTGGGACAGGGGGCACCGGGGAGCTGTTTTTT.

This chain links TRBV5-1 with TRBJ2-7; D perhaps matches TRBD1 (5 bases). Per germline, CDR1 SGHRS and CDR2 YFSETQ. The V and J ends lost 0 bases and 9 bases respectively, with 13 bases between them. There are 13 residues in the CDR3. The chain's CDR3 is CASSLGDSRGQYF. The CDR3 nucleotides read TGCGCCAGCAGCTTGGGAGACAGCCGCGGGCAGTACTTC.

The V call is TRBV28, the J call TRBJ1-6, with D hard to call. V shed 6 bases and J shed 6 bases, with 12 bases lying between them. The CDR3 has 14 amino acids. Germline lookup yields CDR1 MDHEN and CDR2 SYDVKM. Written as DNA, the CDR3 is TGTGCCAGCAGCCTCGCCGTCTCTAATTCACCCCTCCACTTT. Its protein is CASSLAVSNSPLHF.

The genes are TRBV10-3 and TRBJ2-1, with D unresolved. Germline CDR1 is ENHRY and CDR2 is SYGVKD. There are 14 residues in the CDR3. Trimming left V 3 bases short and J 9 bases short, with 15 bases between. CDR3 residues: CAISEGSPVSEQFF. DNA for the CDR3: TGTGCCATCAGTGAAGGGTCCCCCGTATCTGAGCAGTTCTTC.

DNA for the CDR3: TGTGCCACCAGTGACAGGGGCGGCAATTCACCCCTCCACTTT. Amino acid sequence: CATSDRGGNSPLHF. The chain links TRBV15 to TRBJ1-6; TRBD1 agrees at 8 bases. The germline CDR1 and CDR2 sequences are LNHNV and YYDKDF (reference sequence). Unmatched junction bases numbered 5, after V lost 6 bases and J lost 7 bases. The CDR3 sequence is 14 residues long.

DNA for the CDR3: TGTGCCAGCAGCAAGGGGGATCAGCCCCAGCATTTT. As protein: CASSKGDQPQHF. The chain is built from TRBV21-1 and TRBJ1-5. TRBV21-1 is annotated as a pseudogene. This CDR3 comprises 12 residues.

V and J are TRBV7-9 and TRBJ2-5; D perhaps matches TRBD1 (6 bases). Germline values: CDR1 SEHNR, CDR2 FQNEAQ (reference sequence). Trimming pared 1 base from V and 5 bases from J, leaving 17 bases between. The CDR3 covers 16 residues. Here the CDR3 reads CASSLVLGAGRETQYF. Here the CDR3 DNA reads TGTGCCAGCAGCTTAGTGTTGGGGGCAGGTCGGGAGACCCAGTACTTC.